Following are 16 T cell receptor beta chains from one sample sequenced in a study of blood T cell repertoires in COVID-19. Some clones are missing from TCRdb's copy, which holds only in-frame ones; the method was immunoSEQ multiplex PCR. The table has roughly 300,000 clones, about 85% seen once. Sequenced: PBMCs or T cells enriched from blood (not recorded which). These receptor sequences come from a woman younger than 45 who had recovered from COVID-19.

This chain connects TRBV5-1 to TRBJ1-2; the D gene is possibly TRBD1 (5 bases). V lost 3 bases and J 7 bases, leaving 16 bases between the germline ends. The CDR3 spans 14 residues. Germline CDR1 and CDR2: SGHRS and YFSETQ. Here the CDR3 reads CASSWDASAPGYTF. CDR3 in DNA: TGCGCCAGCAGCTGGGACGCTAGCGCTCCTGGCTACACCTTC.

This clone occurred once. This chain links TRBV6-5 with TRBJ2-3; D might be TRBD2 (6 bases). Germline-derived CDR1 and CDR2 are MNHEY and SVGAGI. The CDR3 totals 14 residues. Trimming pared 5 bases from V and 6 bases from J, leaving 15 bases between. The CDR3 loop is CASSLRTGEDTQYF. CDR3 coding DNA: TGTGCCAGCAGTCTCAGGACGGGGGAGGATACGCAGTATTTT.

The chain carries TRBV4-1 and TRBJ2-3, with D maybe TRBD1 (5 bases). There are 13 residues in the CDR3. Germline loops: CDR1 MGHRA, CDR2 YSYEKL. V was cut by 6 bases and J by 5 bases, with 12 bases left in between. DNA for the CDR3: TGCGCCAGCAGTCGCAGGGCCGTAGATACGCAGTATTTT. This gives the protein CASSRRAVDTQYF.

The rearrangement links TRBV3-1 (or the pseudogene TRBV3-2) to TRBJ2-7, with 8 nucleotides matching TRBD1. This CDR3 is built from 14 residues. V shed 5 bases, J shed 2 bases, and the junction held 5 bases outside the gene matches. Germline CDR1 is LGHDT and CDR2 is YNNKEL (reference sequence). Here the CDR3 DNA reads TGTGCCAGCAGCTTCGGGACAGGCCCCTACGAGCAGTACTTC. The encoded protein is CASSFGTGPYEQYF.

The V gene is TRBV30, the J gene TRBJ1-1; TRBD1 is a possible D gene (6 bases). Germline CDR1 is GTSNPN and CDR2 is SVGIG (reference sequence). The V end lost 5 bases, the J end lost 5 bases, and 15 bases lay between the germline ends. The length of the CDR3 is 13 residues. For the CDR3, the DNA is TGTGCCTGGGCCGGGACACAAAGGACTGAAGCTTTCTTT. Translating it yields CAWAGTQRTEAFF.

This chain links TRBV28 with TRBJ1-4, with D unresolved. The germline V gene encodes CDR1 MDHEN and CDR2 SYDVKM. CDR3 length: 14 residues. The V end lost 6 bases, the J end lost 0 bases, and 8 bases lay between the germline ends. The CDR3 sequence: CASRPLATNEKLFF. The CDR3 coding sequence is TGTGCCAGCAGGCCACTTGCAACTAATGAAAAACTGTTTTTT.

The V call is TRBV3-1 (or the pseudogene TRBV3-2), the J call TRBJ2-2; TRBD1 aligns across 8 bases. V lost 1 base, J lost 6 bases, and 7 bases stayed unmatched. The germline V gene has CDR1 LGHDT and CDR2 YNNKEL (reference sequence). CDR3 length: 16 amino acids. This CDR3 is CASSQVTGTGPGELFF. The CDR3 DNA sequence: TGTGCCAGCAGCCAAGTCACCGGGACAGGCCCCGGGGAGCTGTTTTTT.

This chain uses TRBV9 with TRBJ1-6, with 8 positions matching TRBD1. The V gene's germline CDR1 is SGDLS and CDR2 YYNGEE. The CDR3 runs to 12 residues. The ends lost 9 bases at V and 10 bases at J; junction bases unmatched: 6. The CDR3 nucleotides read TGTGCCAACGACAGGGGACGCTCACCCCTCCACTTT. It translates to CANDRGRSPLHF.

The chain recombines TRBV5-5 with TRBJ1-1; 10 nucleotides line up with TRBD1. The CDR3 sequence is 18 residues long. Germline loops: CDR1 SGHKS, CDR2 YYEKEE (reference sequence). The V and J ends lost 1 base and 1 base, in that order; junction bases with no gene match: 10. CDR3 sequence (DNA): TGTGCCAGCAGCTTGCCCCCGGGACAGGGGTTTAGGAACACTGAAGCTTTCTTT. Protein sequence: CASSLPPGQGFRNTEAFF.

This chain connects TRBV5-1 to TRBJ1-4; TRBD1 agrees at 7 bases. V trimming: 4 bases; J trimming: 8 bases; junction bases outside the gene matches: 8. Per the germline V gene, CDR1 is SGHRS and CDR2 is YFSETQ. This CDR3 is 14 amino acids long. CDR3 residues: CASSRDSVDEKLFF. CDR3 in DNA: TGCGCCAGCAGCCGGGACAGTGTCGACGAAAAACTGTTTTTT.

V usage is TRBV30 and J usage is TRBJ1-5; D remains unclear. The CDR3 covers 12 residues. CDR1 GTSNPN and CDR2 SVGIG come from the germline V gene (reference sequence). Trimming pared 8 bases from V and 4 bases from J, leaving 12 bases between. The CDR3 reads CAAAGLNQPQHF. The CDR3 DNA reads as TGTGCCGCCGCAGGACTTAATCAGCCCCAGCATTTT.

The chain recombines TRBV18 with TRBJ1-1; no clear D. V was pared by 6 bases and J by 5 bases, with 7 bases between. Germline assignment: CDR1 KGHSH and CDR2 LQKENI. This CDR3 is built from 11 residues. The CDR3 sequence is CASSLKTEAFF. The CDR3, as DNA: TGTGCCAGCTCCTTAAAAACTGAAGCTTTCTTT.

This clone showed up just once. The rearrangement uses TRBV2 and TRBJ1-1, with D perhaps TRBD1 (6 bases). The germline gives CDR1 SNHLY, CDR2 FYNNEI. V lost 5 bases and J lost 7, with 14 bases in between. This CDR3 contains 13 residues. DNA of the CDR3: TGTGCCAGCAGTTCGACAGGACCCGTTGAAGCTTTCTTT. It yields the protein CASSSTGPVEAFF.

This rearrangement joins TRBV4-2 to TRBJ1-5, with TRBD1 matching over 8 bases. CDR1 and CDR2 (germline): LGHNA, YNFKEQ. The CDR3 contains 15 residues. After removal of 1 base from V and 3 bases from J, the junction contained 2 bases not matched to a gene. CDR3 region: CASSQGQGINQPQHF. The CDR3 nucleotides are TGTGCCAGCAGCCAAGGACAGGGGATCAATCAGCCCCAGCATTTT.

The chain has TRBV6-5 and TRBJ1-5, with 8 nucleotides matching TRBD1. J was trimmed by 3 bases and V by 6 bases; bases with no gene match: 4. The CDR3 loop spans 14 amino acids. Germline assignment: CDR1 MNHEY and CDR2 SVGAGI. CDR3 sequence (DNA): TGTGCCAGCAGCCCGGGACAGGACAATCAGCCCCAGCATTTT. Translated: CASSPGQDNQPQHF.

The V call is TRBV6-2 or TRBV6-3, the J call TRBJ1-5, with 8 bases identical to TRBD1. V was clipped by 5 bases and J by 1 base; unmatched bases: 1. The CDR3 covers 14 residues. Per the germline V gene, CDR1 is MNHEY and CDR2 is SVGEGT. The CDR3 nucleotides read TGTGCCAGCAGTCGGGACAGGAGCAATCAGCCCCAGCATTTT. It is translated as CASSRDRSNQPQHF.